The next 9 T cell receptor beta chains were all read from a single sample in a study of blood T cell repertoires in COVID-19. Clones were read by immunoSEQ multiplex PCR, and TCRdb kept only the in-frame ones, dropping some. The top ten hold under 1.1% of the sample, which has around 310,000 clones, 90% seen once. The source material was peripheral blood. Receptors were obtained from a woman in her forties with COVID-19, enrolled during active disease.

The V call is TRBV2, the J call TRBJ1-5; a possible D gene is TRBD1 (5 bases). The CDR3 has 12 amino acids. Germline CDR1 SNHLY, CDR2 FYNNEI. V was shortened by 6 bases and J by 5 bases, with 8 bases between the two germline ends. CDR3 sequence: CASSAGDQPQHF. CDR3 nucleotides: TGTGCCAGCAGCGCGGGGGATCAGCCCCAGCATTTT.

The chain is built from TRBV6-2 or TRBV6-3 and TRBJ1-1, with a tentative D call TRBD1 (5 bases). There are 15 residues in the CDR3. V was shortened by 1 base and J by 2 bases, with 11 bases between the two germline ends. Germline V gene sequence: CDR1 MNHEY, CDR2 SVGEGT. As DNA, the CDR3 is TGTGCCAGCAGTTACTTACGGCAGGGTAACACTGAAGCTTTCTTT. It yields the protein CASSYLRQGNTEAFF.

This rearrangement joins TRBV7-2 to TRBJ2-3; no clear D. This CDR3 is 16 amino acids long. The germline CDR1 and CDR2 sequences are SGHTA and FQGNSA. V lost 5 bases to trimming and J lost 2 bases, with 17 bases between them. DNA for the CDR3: TGTGCCAGCAGCCCCCGGTCCGATACAGTCACAGATACGCAGTATTTT. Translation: CASSPRSDTVTDTQYF.

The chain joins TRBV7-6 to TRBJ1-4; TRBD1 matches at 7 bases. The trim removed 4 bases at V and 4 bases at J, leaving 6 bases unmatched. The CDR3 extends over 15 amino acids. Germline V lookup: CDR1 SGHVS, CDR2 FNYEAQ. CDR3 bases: TGTGCCAGCAGCTCCGGGGGACAGATTAATGAAAAACTGTTTTTT. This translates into CASSSGGQINEKLFF. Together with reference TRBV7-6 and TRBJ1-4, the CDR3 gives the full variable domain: GAGVSQSPRYKVTKRGQDVALRCDPISGHVSLYWYRQALGQGPEFLTYFNYEAQQDKSGLPNDRFSAERPEGSISTLTIQRTEQRDSAMYRCASSSGGQINEKLFFGSGTQLSVL.

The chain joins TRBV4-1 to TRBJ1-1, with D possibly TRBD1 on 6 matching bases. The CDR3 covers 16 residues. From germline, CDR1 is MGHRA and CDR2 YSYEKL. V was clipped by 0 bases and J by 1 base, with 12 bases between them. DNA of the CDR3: TGCGCCAGCAGCCAAGATGGGGGCATCTGGAACACTGAAGCTTTCTTT. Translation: CASSQDGGIWNTEAFF.

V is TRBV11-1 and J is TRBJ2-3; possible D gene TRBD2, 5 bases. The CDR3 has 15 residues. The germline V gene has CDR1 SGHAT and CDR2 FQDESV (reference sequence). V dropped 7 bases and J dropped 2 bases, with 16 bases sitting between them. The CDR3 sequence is CASTSPRETTDTQYF. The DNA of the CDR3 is TGTGCCAGCACCTCACCCCGGGAAACCACAGATACGCAGTATTTT. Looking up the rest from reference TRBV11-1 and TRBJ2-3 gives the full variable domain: EAEVAQSPRYKITEKSQAVAFWCDPISGHATLYWYRQILGQGPELLVQFQDESVVDDSQLPKDRFSAERLKGVDSTLKIQPAELGDSAMYLCASTSPRETTDTQYFGPGTRLTVL.

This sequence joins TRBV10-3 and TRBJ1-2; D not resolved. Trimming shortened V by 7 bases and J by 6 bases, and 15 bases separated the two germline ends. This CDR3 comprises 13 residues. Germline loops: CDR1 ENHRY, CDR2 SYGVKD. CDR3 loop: CAINEHERNGYTF. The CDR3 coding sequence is TGTGCCATCAACGAACATGAGCGGAATGGCTACACCTTC.

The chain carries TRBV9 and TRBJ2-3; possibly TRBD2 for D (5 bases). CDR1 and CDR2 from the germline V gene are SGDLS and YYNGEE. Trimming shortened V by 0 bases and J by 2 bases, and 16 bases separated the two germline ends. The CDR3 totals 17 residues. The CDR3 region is CASSVESGAGLTDTQYF. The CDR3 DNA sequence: TGTGCCAGCAGCGTAGAATCAGGTGCAGGACTCACAGATACGCAGTATTTT.

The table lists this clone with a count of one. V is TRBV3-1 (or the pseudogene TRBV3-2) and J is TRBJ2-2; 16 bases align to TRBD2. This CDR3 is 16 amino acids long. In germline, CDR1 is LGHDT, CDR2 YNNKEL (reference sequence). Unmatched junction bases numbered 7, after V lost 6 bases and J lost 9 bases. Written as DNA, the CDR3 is TGTGCCAGCAGACGGGGACTAGCGGGGGGGCCGTGGGAGCTGTTTTTT. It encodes CASRRGLAGGPWELFF.